The rows below give T cell receptor beta chains drawn from one sample of a study of T cell responses to AZD1222 COVID-19 vaccine. Sequencing was performed with immunoSEQ multiplex PCR; in TCRdb, only in-frame clones are kept and a portion is missing. Among about 100,000 clones listed, 85% to 90% were seen once. Sequencing was performed on peripheral blood, taken on day 0 of AZD1222 vaccination. Source of these receptors: an adult in good health. Both conserved end residues are part of each CDR3. The D gene is left open where the match is weak. Expanded clones get a size class; other rows say once, few or many, or leave the size out.

CDR3nt: TGTGCCAGCAGCCAAGACCGCTATGGCTACACCTTC
CDR3aa: CASSQDRYGYTF
j_gene: TRBJ1-2
d_gene: NA
abundance: once
v_gene: TRBV3-1/TRBV3-2

CDR3nt: TGTGCCAGCAGCAAAGGACAGGGGAATCAGCCCCAGCATTTT
CDR3aa: CASSKGQGNQPQHF
j_gene: TRBJ1-5
d_gene: NA
abundance: few
v_gene: TRBV21-1

CDR3nt: TGCAGCGCCGGACAGGGACCTTCCTCCTACAATGAGCAGTTCTTC
CDR3aa: CSAGQGPSSYNEQFF
j_gene: TRBJ2-1
d_gene: TRBD1
abundance: NA
v_gene: TRBV29-1

CDR3nt: TGTGCCAGCAGCTTAAAGGGACAGGGGAACGGCTACACCTTC
CDR3aa: CASSLKGQGNGYTF
j_gene: TRBJ1-2
d_gene: TRBD1
abundance: NA
v_gene: TRBV7-9

CDR3nt: TGTGCCAGCAGGGACAGGGTGGATCATCAGCCCCAGCATTTT
CDR3aa: CASRDRVDHQPQHF
j_gene: TRBJ1-5
d_gene: TRBD1
abundance: NA
v_gene: TRBV6-6

CDR3nt: TGTGCCAGCAGACCCGGACAGGGCGAGCAGTACTTC
CDR3aa: CASRPGQGEQYF
j_gene: TRBJ2-7
d_gene: TRBD1
abundance: NA
v_gene: TRBV6-6

CDR3nt: TGTGCCAGCAGCCAACAATCAGACGGTGGCTACACCTTC
CDR3aa: CASSQQSDGGYTF
j_gene: TRBJ1-2
d_gene: NA
abundance: NA
v_gene: TRBV3-1/TRBV3-2

CDR3nt: TGTGCCAGCTCACCACTGGACAGGGGGCGAGAGCCTTATGGCTACACCTTC
CDR3aa: CASSPLDRGREPYGYTF
j_gene: TRBJ1-2
d_gene: TRBD1
abundance: NA
v_gene: TRBV18

CDR3nt: TGTGCCAGCAGCTTTCGGACTAGCGGGTTCCAAGAGACCCAGTACTTC
CDR3aa: CASSFRTSGFQETQYF
j_gene: TRBJ2-5
d_gene: TRBD2
abundance: NA
v_gene: TRBV3-1/TRBV3-2

CDR3nt: TGTGCCAGCAGGGACAGGGGCCTATCACCCCTCCACTTT
CDR3aa: CASRDRGLSPLHF
j_gene: TRBJ1-6
d_gene: TRBD1
abundance: NA
v_gene: TRBV2

CDR3nt: TGTGCCAGCTCACCCTACGGGGGGCGAAACACTGAAGCTTTCTTT
CDR3aa: CASSPYGGRNTEAFF
j_gene: TRBJ1-1
d_gene: NA
abundance: NA
v_gene: TRBV18

CDR3nt: TGTGCCAGCAGTTACTCGCTACTGGACACTGAAGCTTTCTTT
CDR3aa: CASSYSLLDTEAFF
j_gene: TRBJ1-1
d_gene: NA
abundance: NA
v_gene: TRBV6-2/TRBV6-3

CDR3nt: TGTGCCAGCAGCTTGGCGGGCAACACCATATATTTT
CDR3aa: CASSLAGNTIYF
j_gene: TRBJ1-3
d_gene: NA
abundance: few
v_gene: TRBV5-6

CDR3nt: TGTGCCAGCAGCAAAGTCGATAACCGCCAAGAGACCCAGTACTTC
CDR3aa: CASSKVDNRQETQYF
j_gene: TRBJ2-5
d_gene: NA
abundance: NA
v_gene: TRBV21-1

CDR3nt: TGTGCCAGCAGCACCAACAGGGGGGGATCTGCTGGGAACACCATATATTTT
CDR3aa: CASSTNRGGSAGNTIYF
j_gene: TRBJ1-3
d_gene: TRBD1
abundance: NA
v_gene: TRBV5-4

CDR3nt: TGTGCCAGTAGTATGGGCAGGGGTTATGGCTACACCTTC
CDR3aa: CASSMGRGYGYTF
j_gene: TRBJ1-2
d_gene: NA
abundance: NA
v_gene: TRBV19

CDR3nt: TGTGCCAGCTCGCTCGGCAGTGTGAACACTGAAGCTTTCTTT
CDR3aa: CASSLGSVNTEAFF
j_gene: TRBJ1-1
d_gene: NA
abundance: NA
v_gene: TRBV18

CDR3nt: TGTGCCAGCAGTTCCGGACAGGGGGGAGACAATGAGCAGTTCTTC
CDR3aa: CASSSGQGGDNEQFF
j_gene: TRBJ2-1
d_gene: TRBD1
abundance: medium-sized
v_gene: TRBV28

CDR3nt: TGTGCCAGCAGCCAAGTACAGGGGATACGGGGCGAGCAGTACTTC
CDR3aa: CASSQVQGIRGEQYF
j_gene: TRBJ2-7
d_gene: TRBD1
abundance: NA
v_gene: TRBV14

CDR3nt: TGTGCCAGCAGTTTAGGACAGCCCCAGCATTTT
CDR3aa: CASSLGQPQHF
j_gene: TRBJ1-5
d_gene: NA
abundance: NA
v_gene: TRBV28

CDR3nt: TGTGCCAGCAGTAAGGAGCAGGGGGCATATGGCTACACCTTC
CDR3aa: CASSKEQGAYGYTF
j_gene: TRBJ1-2
d_gene: TRBD1
abundance: NA
v_gene: TRBV27

CDR3nt: TGTGCCAGCAGTGAAGTGACTAGCGGAGCTATTGAGCAGTTCTTC
CDR3aa: CASSEVTSGAIEQFF
j_gene: TRBJ2-1
d_gene: TRBD2
abundance: NA
v_gene: TRBV2